Listed below are T cell receptor beta chains from one sample, sequenced in a study of T cell responses to AZD1222 COVID-19 vaccine. TCRdb's table, derived via immunoSEQ multiplex PCR, lists solely in-frame clones and lacks some. Seen here are some 99,000 clones, about 89% observed once, and the top ten hold roughly 7%. The starting material was peripheral blood, obtained on day 0 of AZD1222 vaccination. The receptors derive from an adult in good health. CDR3s include the opening cysteine and the closing phenylalanine or tryptophan. Fields, in order: clone size, V gene, D gene, J gene, CDR3 DNA, CDR3 protein. The D gene is left open where the match is weak. Size values are once, few and many counts, or a class for expanded clones, and some rows have none.

clone_size: -; v_call: TRBV9; d_call: TRBD2; j_call: TRBJ2-1; cdr3_nt: TGTGCCAGCAGCGCGAGCGGGGGGGCCTACAATGAGCAGTTCTTC; cdr3_aa: CASSASGGAYNEQFF
clone_size: -; v_call: TRBV7-9; d_call: TRBD2; j_call: TRBJ2-2; cdr3_nt: TGTGCCAGCCCTCGAGCGGGAGGGAACACCGGGGAGCTGTTTTTT; cdr3_aa: CASPRAGGNTGELFF
clone_size: -; v_call: TRBV19; d_call: TRBD1; j_call: TRBJ1-4; cdr3_nt: TGTGCCAGTAGTGGATGGACAGGGTCGAATGAAAAACTGTTTTTT; cdr3_aa: CASSGWTGSNEKLFF
clone_size: -; v_call: TRBV11-2; d_call: -; j_call: TRBJ1-2; cdr3_nt: TGTGCCAGCAGCCCCCAGGCCTGGGGAGGGCGGCTTGGCTACACCTTC; cdr3_aa: CASSPQAWGGRLGYTF
clone_size: -; v_call: TRBV3-1/TRBV3-2; d_call: -; j_call: TRBJ2-3; cdr3_nt: TGTGCCAGCAGCCAGGCAGATACGCAGTATTTT; cdr3_aa: CASSQADTQYF
clone_size: -; v_call: TRBV3-1/TRBV3-2; d_call: TRBD1; j_call: TRBJ2-4; cdr3_nt: TGTGCCAGCAGCCAACCCGGGACAGGGCAGGGCAAAAACATTCAGTACTTC; cdr3_aa: CASSQPGTGQGKNIQYF
clone_size: -; v_call: TRBV15; d_call: -; j_call: TRBJ2-7; cdr3_nt: TGTGCCACCAGCACGGGCCGCACCTACGAGCAGTACTTC; cdr3_aa: CATSTGRTYEQYF
clone_size: -; v_call: TRBV28; d_call: -; j_call: TRBJ2-6; cdr3_nt: TGTGCCAGCAGTTTAGTCGGCTCTGGGGCCAACGTCCTGACTTTC; cdr3_aa: CASSLVGSGANVLTF
clone_size: -; v_call: TRBV2; d_call: -; j_call: TRBJ2-5; cdr3_nt: TGTGCCAGCAGGGGGACGGGACAAACCGAGAAGGCCCAGTACTTC; cdr3_aa: CASRGTGQTEKAQYF
clone_size: few; v_call: TRBV19; d_call: -; j_call: TRBJ1-5; cdr3_nt: TGTGCCAGTAGTGCCGCGTCGTGGGGGCATCAGCCCCAGCATTTT; cdr3_aa: CASSAASWGHQPQHF
clone_size: -; v_call: TRBV5-6; d_call: -; j_call: TRBJ1-2; cdr3_nt: TGTGCCAGCAGCTTGTACAGGGCAGATGGCTACACCTTC; cdr3_aa: CASSLYRADGYTF
clone_size: once; v_call: TRBV27; d_call: -; j_call: TRBJ1-5; cdr3_nt: TGTGCCAGCAGTTCCACTAATCAGCCCCAGCATTTT; cdr3_aa: CASSSTNQPQHF
clone_size: once; v_call: TRBV15; d_call: -; j_call: TRBJ1-5; cdr3_nt: TGTGCCACCAGCAGAGAGACGGCCGATCAGCCCCAGCATTTT; cdr3_aa: CATSRETADQPQHF
clone_size: -; v_call: TRBV12-3/TRBV12-4; d_call: -; j_call: TRBJ1-3; cdr3_nt: TGTGCCAGCAGTCCAACAGTTGGAAACACCATATATTTT; cdr3_aa: CASSPTVGNTIYF
clone_size: once; v_call: TRBV4-3; d_call: TRBD1; j_call: TRBJ1-5; cdr3_nt: TGCGCCAGCAGCCAAGACTCGCTAGACAGGGGAGGCAGCAATCAGCCCCAGCATTTT; cdr3_aa: CASSQDSLDRGGSNQPQHF
clone_size: -; v_call: TRBV29-1; d_call: -; j_call: TRBJ1-2; cdr3_nt: TGCAGCGCCGGGGGAAACTATGGCTACACCTTC; cdr3_aa: CSAGGNYGYTF
clone_size: -; v_call: TRBV9; d_call: -; j_call: TRBJ1-4; cdr3_nt: TGTGCCAGCAGCGCCTCAGCTGGTGGAGCAACTAATGAAAAACTGTTTTTT; cdr3_aa: CASSASAGGATNEKLFF
clone_size: -; v_call: TRBV29-1; d_call: -; j_call: TRBJ2-5; cdr3_nt: TGCAGCGTCGGAGCGGAGCAAGAGACCCAGTACTTC; cdr3_aa: CSVGAEQETQYF
clone_size: -; v_call: TRBV6-5; d_call: TRBD1; j_call: TRBJ1-4; cdr3_nt: TGTGCCAGCAGGGGACAGTTAGCAACTAATGAAAAACTGTTTTTT; cdr3_aa: CASRGQLATNEKLFF
clone_size: -; v_call: TRBV6-5; d_call: -; j_call: TRBJ1-2; cdr3_nt: TGTGCCAGCAGGCGGGACTATGGCTACACCTTC; cdr3_aa: CASRRDYGYTF